The clone carrying this T cell receptor (beta chain) was seen ten or more times. What it binds is not known. The sample is drawn from a study of identical twins. Study-wide results and caveats: Abundant beta clonotypes from cord blood bore fewer insertions; memory repertoires lacked this pattern.

The CDR3 covers 15 residues. CDR1 and CDR2 (germline): KGHDR, SFDVKD. V lost 1 base to trimming and J lost 9 bases, with 15 bases between them. A universal primer binding site was introduced by template switching. The final cDNA contained unique molecular identifiers. Using its own MiXCR run on the 5' RACE reads, TCRdb lists one record per CDR3 protein. The table lists about 340,000 distinct CDR3 sequences, 9% to 15% of them singletons. In every case, the donor was a healthy Caucasian. These data were likewise used in another study, on yellow fever vaccine responses in identical twins.

Sequenced sample: CD8+ T cells sorted from blood. This TCR was recovered from a woman aged 18-35 years in good health. The chain uses TRBV24-1 and TRBJ2-1; D is possibly TRBD1 (5 bases). CDR3 amino acids: CATSDFQGPQGEQFF. CDR3 bases: TGTGCCACCAGTGATTTCCAGGGTCCCCAGGGTGAGCAGTTCTTC.